This TCR beta chain was obtained from a study of cytomegalovirus exposure and HLA in healthy donors. The CDR3 consists of 17 residues. Per germline, CDR1 SGHDT and CDR2 YYEEEE. Trimming removed 2 bases from V and 0 bases from J; junction bases left unmatched: 8. The PCR ran on 60 Vbeta and 13 Jbeta primers. Sequenced by immunoSEQ multiplex PCR; TCRdb stores in-frame clones only, minus some. The sample carries more than 60,000 clones, more than 75% recorded once. A word on this clone: The antigen remains unidentified.

Points from the study as a whole: TCR beta sequences numbering more than 15,000 were associated with HLA alleles at 0.05 false discovery rate in a later analysis. Researchers catalogued 160 or so TCR beta chains as cytomegalovirus-associated. The Asian-associated ancestry cluster reportedly had fewer N-insertions than the approximately 690-donor mean in a later analysis.

The material sequenced was PBMCs. The TCR originated in a man between 18 and 35 years old in good health and CMV-seronegative. The rearrangement links TRBV5-6 to TRBJ1-3, with 7 bases lining up with TRBD1. The DNA for the CDR3 is TGTGCCAGCAGCTTCGGCAGGGGGTTCTTCTCTGGAAACACCATATATTTT. It encodes CASSFGRGFFSGNTIYF.